The subject of this entry is one T cell receptor (beta chain). The antigen remains undetermined. Each sample had at least 6.5 million PBMCs isolated. This sample is part of a study of blood T cells in healthy people across ages. Broader study findings: The study found more naive CD4+ cells and higher diversity in long-lived than aged donors.

Germline CDR1 is SGDLS and CDR2 is YYNGEE. V shed 4 bases and J shed 0 bases, with 11 bases lying between them. This CDR3 is built from 14 residues. PCR was performed a second time for about 6 to 12 cycles using a sample-barcoded 5' primer and a J-beta primer mix. With 12 random nucleotides, a template-switch adaptor tagged each individual cDNA molecule. TCRdb reanalysed the 5' RACE reads using MiXCR and keeps one entry per CDR3 protein. The table shows over a million distinct CDR3 sequences, with 59% occurring only once. The clonotype was recovered from a man between 18 and 35 years old in good health. Sequences were obtained from blood. The chain couples TRBV9 to TRBJ2-7, with D perhaps TRBD1 (5 bases). CDR3 loop: CASSQTDISYEQYF. The CDR3 DNA is TGTGCCAGCAGCCAGACGGACATCTCCTACGAGCAGTACTTC.